This T cell receptor beta chain derives from a study of shared clonotypes between healthy human individuals. Study information: There were three CD4 naive, three CD4 memory, two CD8 naive and one CD8 memory plates per donor. Study conclusions and caveats: Clonotypes that were shared across a few donors made up around 5% of naive CD4 clonotypes.

Template for every sorted-subset replicate PCR totaled roughly 200 ng DNA, tens of thousands of T cell genomes. Per the authors' pipeline: Filtering was not the same, since immunoSEQ gave junction-only sequences without quality scores. This table comes from immunoSEQ multiplex PCR, and its TCRdb copy is limited to in-frame clones, with some not included. The DNA gave D and trimming, while V, J and clone size come from that table. The table lists some 2,400,000 clones, around 95% of them singletons. A word on this clone: Its target is not known.

Germline V CDR1 and CDR2: SQVTM, ANQGSEA. CDR3 length equals 13 residues. V lost 4 bases, J lost 2 bases, and 10 bases lay in between. The sequenced sample consisted of naive CD4+ T cells sorted from blood. Subset specified: CD45RA+ positively selected. The source is a man aged 18-30 years in good health. The rearrangement joins TRBV29-1 to TRBJ2-3; D is tentatively TRBD1 or TRBD2 (5 bases each). The CDR3 loop reads CSVASGPTDTQYF. DNA for the CDR3: TGCAGCGTTGCATCGGGGCCCACAGATACGCAGTATTTT.